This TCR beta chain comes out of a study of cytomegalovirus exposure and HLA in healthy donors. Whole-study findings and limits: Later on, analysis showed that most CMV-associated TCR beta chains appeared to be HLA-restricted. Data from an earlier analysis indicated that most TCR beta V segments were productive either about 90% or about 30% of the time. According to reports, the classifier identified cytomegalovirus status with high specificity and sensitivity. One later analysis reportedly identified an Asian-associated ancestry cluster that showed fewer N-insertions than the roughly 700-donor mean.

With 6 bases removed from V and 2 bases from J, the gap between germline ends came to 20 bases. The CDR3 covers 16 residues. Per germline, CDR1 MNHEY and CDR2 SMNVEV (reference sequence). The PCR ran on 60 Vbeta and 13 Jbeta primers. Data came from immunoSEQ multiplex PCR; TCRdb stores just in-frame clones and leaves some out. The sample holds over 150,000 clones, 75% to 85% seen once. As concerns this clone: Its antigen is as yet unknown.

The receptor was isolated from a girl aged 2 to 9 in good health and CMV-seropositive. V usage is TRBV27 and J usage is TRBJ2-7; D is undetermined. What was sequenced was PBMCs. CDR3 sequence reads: CASSPVGKLNPYEQYF. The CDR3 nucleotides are TGTGCCAGCAGCCCCGTCGGTAAGCTGAACCCCTACGAGCAGTACTTC.